The rows below give T cell receptor beta chains drawn from one sample of a study of cytomegalovirus exposure and HLA in healthy donors. Sequenced by immunoSEQ multiplex PCR; TCRdb stores in-frame clones only, minus some. This sample carries roughly 100,000 clones, 75% to 80% of them seen once, and the ten largest clones take around a tenth. The sequenced sample consisted of PBMCs. Receptors were obtained from a male donor in good health and CMV-seropositive. Each CDR3 is given with its conserved first and last residue. A D gene is named only where the DNA matches it firmly. Expanded clones get a size class; other rows say once, few or many, or leave the size out.

cdr3_aa cdr3_nt j_call d_call v_call clone_size
CASSQTNPSYEQYF TGTGCCAGCAGCCAAACGAATCCTTCCTACGAGCAGTACTTC TRBJ2-7 - TRBV7-9 -
CASSPGQGTVWANVLTF TGTGCCAGCTCACCGGGACAGGGGACAGTCTGGGCCAACGTCCTGACTTTC TRBJ2-6 TRBD1 TRBV4-2 -
CASSLRGSGNTIYF TGTGCCAGCAGTTTAAGGGGCTCTGGAAACACCATATATTTT TRBJ1-3 - TRBV28 -
CASSKRWEQETGELFF TGTGCCAGTAGTAAAAGGTGGGAGCAGGAGACCGGGGAGCTGTTTTTT TRBJ2-2 - TRBV19 -
CASSNREPNQPQHF TGTGCCAGCAGTAACAGGGAGCCCAATCAGCCCCAGCATTTT TRBJ1-5 - TRBV6-5 -
CATSLQEREPQHF TGTGCCACCAGCCTACAGGAGCGGGAGCCCCAGCATTTT TRBJ1-5 - TRBV15 few
CASILTGATYEQYF TGTGCCAGCATTCTGACAGGGGCTACCTACGAGCAGTACTTC TRBJ2-7 TRBD1 TRBV28 -
CAWYPGVQGTSGGEQFF TGTGCCTGGTACCCTGGAGTACAGGGAACTAGTGGTGGTGAGCAGTTCTTC TRBJ2-1 - TRBV30 -
CASSTTGFEAFF TGTGCCAGCAGTACGACAGGGTTTGAAGCTTTCTTT TRBJ1-1 TRBD1 TRBV6-1 -
CASSPPSGTGELFF TGTGCCAGCAGCCCTCCCTCCGGGACCGGGGAGCTGTTTTTT TRBJ2-2 - TRBV5-6 few
CASSLAMGGSNQPQHF TGTGCCAGCAGCTTAGCTATGGGGGGAAGCAATCAGCCCCAGCATTTT TRBJ1-5 - TRBV7-2 -
CASSPGSPGAYEQYF TGTGCCAGCTCACCGGGCAGCCCAGGTGCCTACGAGCAGTACTTC TRBJ2-7 - TRBV18 -
CASSQAPLSSYNSPLHF TGTGCCAGCAGCCAAGCGCCGCTAAGTTCCTATAATTCACCCCTCCACTTT TRBJ1-6 - TRBV14 -
CASSTMLFRTSETQYF TGTGCCAGTAGTACAATGTTATTCCGGACATCAGAGACCCAGTACTTC TRBJ2-5 - TRBV19 -
CASSPPYRVYEQYF TGTGCCAGCAGCCCACCGTACAGGGTCTACGAGCAGTACTTC TRBJ2-7 - TRBV28 -
CASSLGLAGEIETQYF TGTGCCAGCAGCTTGGGGCTAGCGGGAGAAATTGAGACCCAGTACTTC TRBJ2-5 TRBD2 TRBV5-4 -
CASSYNPGGAGELFF TGTGCCAGCAGCTACAATCCAGGAGGCGCCGGGGAGCTGTTTTTT TRBJ2-2 - TRBV5-5 -
CASSLAGGDTQYF TGTGCCAGCAGCTTAGCCGGGGGGGATACGCAGTATTTT TRBJ2-3 TRBD2 TRBV13 -
CASSAWGLAIPNEQFF TGTGCCAGCAGTGCCTGGGGACTAGCGATCCCCAATGAGCAGTTCTTC TRBJ2-1 TRBD2 TRBV6-1 -
CASSLGAGGRWEQYF TGCGCCAGCAGCTTAGGAGCAGGGGGCCGGTGGGAGCAGTACTTC TRBJ2-7 TRBD1 TRBV5-1 -
CASRLGTSGSRETQYF TGTGCCAGCAGACTTGGGACTAGCGGGAGTCGGGAGACCCAGTACTTC TRBJ2-5 TRBD2 TRBV27 once
CASSGARLAGSDTQYF TGTGCCAGTAGTGGGGCGCGGCTAGCGGGGTCAGATACGCAGTATTTT TRBJ2-3 TRBD2 TRBV19 -
CASSRFRDSYEQYF TGTGCCAGCAGTCGCTTCCGGGATTCCTACGAGCAGTACTTC TRBJ2-7 - TRBV11-2 few
CASSVGYMGTGEGEQFF TGTGCCAGCAGCGTAGGTTATATGGGGACAGGGGAGGGTGAGCAGTTCTTC TRBJ2-1 TRBD1 TRBV9 few
CSVTQGAGETQYF TGCAGCGTCACACAGGGGGCTGGGGAGACCCAGTACTTC TRBJ2-5 TRBD1 TRBV29-1 -
CASSEGTDSNEKLFF TGTGCCAGCTCAGAAGGGACAGACAGTAATGAAAAACTGTTTTTT TRBJ1-4 TRBD1 TRBV18 -
CASSLEQGLPEKLFF TGTGCCAGCAGCCTGGAACAGGGATTACCTGAAAAACTGTTTTTT TRBJ1-4 - TRBV7-9 -
CASSVDGLQTTLLFF TGTGCCAGCAGCGTAGATGGACTCCAAACAACCCTGCTGTTTTTT TRBJ2-2 - TRBV9 few
CATGAEAYEQYF TGTGCCACCGGAGCGGAAGCCTACGAGCAGTACTTC TRBJ2-7 - TRBV28 -